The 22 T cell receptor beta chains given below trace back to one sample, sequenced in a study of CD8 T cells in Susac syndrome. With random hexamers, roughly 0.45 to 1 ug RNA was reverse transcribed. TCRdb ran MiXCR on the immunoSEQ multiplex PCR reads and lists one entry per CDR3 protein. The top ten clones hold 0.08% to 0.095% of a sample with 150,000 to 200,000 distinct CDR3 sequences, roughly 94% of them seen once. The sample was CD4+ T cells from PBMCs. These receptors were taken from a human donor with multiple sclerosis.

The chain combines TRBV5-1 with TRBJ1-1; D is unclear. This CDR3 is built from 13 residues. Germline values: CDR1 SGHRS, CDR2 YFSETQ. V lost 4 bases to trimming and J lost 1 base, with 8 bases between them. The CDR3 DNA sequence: TGCGCCAGCAGCACGGAGCCGAACACTGAAGCTTTCTTT. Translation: CASSTEPNTEAFF. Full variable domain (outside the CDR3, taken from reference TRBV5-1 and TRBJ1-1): KAGVTQTPRYLIKTRGQQVTLSCSPISGHRSVSWYQQTPGQGLQFLFEYFSETQRNKGNFPGRFSGRQFSNSRSEMNVSTLELGDSALYLCASSTEPNTEAFFGQGTRLTVV.

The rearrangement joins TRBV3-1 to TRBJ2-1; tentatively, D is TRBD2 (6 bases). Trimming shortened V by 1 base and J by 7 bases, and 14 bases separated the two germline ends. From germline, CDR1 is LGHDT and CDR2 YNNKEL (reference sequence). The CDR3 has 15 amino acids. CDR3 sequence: CASSQVASSGNEQFF. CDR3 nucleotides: TGTGCCAGCAGCCAAGTCGCATCAAGCGGGAATGAGCAGTTCTTC.

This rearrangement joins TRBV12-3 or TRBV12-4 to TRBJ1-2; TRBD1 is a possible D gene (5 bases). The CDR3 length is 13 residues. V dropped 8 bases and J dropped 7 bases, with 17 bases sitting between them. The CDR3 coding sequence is TGTGCCAGCGGGCCCGGGCAGGGAGCTGGCTACACCTTC. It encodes CASGPGQGAGYTF.

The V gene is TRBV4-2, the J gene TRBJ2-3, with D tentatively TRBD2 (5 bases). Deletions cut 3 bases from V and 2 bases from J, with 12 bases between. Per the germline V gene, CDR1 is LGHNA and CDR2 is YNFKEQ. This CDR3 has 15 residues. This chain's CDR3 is CASSQGARITDTQYF. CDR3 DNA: TGTGCCAGCAGCCAGGGAGCTAGGATCACAGATACGCAGTATTTT.

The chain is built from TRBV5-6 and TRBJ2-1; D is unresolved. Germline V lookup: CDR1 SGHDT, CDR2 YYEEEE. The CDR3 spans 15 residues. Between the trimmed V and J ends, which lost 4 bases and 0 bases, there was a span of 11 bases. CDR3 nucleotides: TGTGCCAGCAGCAAACCGGGCTCCTCCTACAATGAGCAGTTCTTC. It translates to CASSKPGSSYNEQFF.

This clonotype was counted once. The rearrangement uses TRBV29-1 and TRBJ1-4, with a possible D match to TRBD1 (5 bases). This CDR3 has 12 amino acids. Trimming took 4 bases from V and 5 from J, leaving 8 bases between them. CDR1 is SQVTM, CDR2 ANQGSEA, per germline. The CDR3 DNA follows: TGCAGCGTTGGGCAGGGAAATGAAAAACTGTTTTTT. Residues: CSVGQGNEKLFF.

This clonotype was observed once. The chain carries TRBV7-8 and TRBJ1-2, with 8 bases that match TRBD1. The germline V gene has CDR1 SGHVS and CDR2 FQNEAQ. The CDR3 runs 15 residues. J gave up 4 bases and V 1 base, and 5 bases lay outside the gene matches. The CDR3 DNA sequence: TGTGCCAGCAGCTTAGGAAGTCAGGGGGCCTATGGCTACACCTTC. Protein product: CASSLGSQGAYGYTF.

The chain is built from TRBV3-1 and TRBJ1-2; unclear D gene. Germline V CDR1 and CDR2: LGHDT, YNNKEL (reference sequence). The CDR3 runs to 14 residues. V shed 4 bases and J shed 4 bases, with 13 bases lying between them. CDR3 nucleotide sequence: TGTGCCAGCAGCCCAATAGGAGGGATCTATGGCTACACCTTC. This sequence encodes CASSPIGGIYGYTF. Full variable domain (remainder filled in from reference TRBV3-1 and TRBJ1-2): DTAVSQTPKYLVTQMGNDKSIKCEQNLGHDTMYWYKQDSKKFLKIMFSYNNKELIINETVPNRFSPKSPDKAHLNLHINSLELGDSAVYFCASSPIGGIYGYTFGSGTRLTVV.

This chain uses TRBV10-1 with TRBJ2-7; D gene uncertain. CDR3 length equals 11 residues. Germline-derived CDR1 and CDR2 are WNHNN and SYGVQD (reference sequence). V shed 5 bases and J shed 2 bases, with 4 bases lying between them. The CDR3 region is CASSPPYEQYF. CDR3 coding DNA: TGCGCCAGCAGTCCTCCCTACGAGCAGTACTTC.

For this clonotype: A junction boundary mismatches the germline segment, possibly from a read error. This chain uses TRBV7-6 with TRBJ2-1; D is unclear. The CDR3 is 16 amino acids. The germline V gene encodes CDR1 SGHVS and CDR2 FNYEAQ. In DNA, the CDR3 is TGTGCCAGCAGCTTAGGTCGCCCAAGCTCCTATAATGAGCAGTTCTTC. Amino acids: CASSLGRPSSYNEQFF.

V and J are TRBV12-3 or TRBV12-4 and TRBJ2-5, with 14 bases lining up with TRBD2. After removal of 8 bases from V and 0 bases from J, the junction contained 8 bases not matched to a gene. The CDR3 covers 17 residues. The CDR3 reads CASARGTSGSYQETQYF. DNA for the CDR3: TGTGCCAGCGCCCGAGGGACTAGCGGGAGTTACCAAGAGACCCAGTACTTC.

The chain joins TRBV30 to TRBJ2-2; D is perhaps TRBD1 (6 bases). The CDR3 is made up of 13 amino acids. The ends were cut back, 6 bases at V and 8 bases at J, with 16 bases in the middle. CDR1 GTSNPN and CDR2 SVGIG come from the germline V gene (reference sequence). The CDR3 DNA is TGTGCCTGTTACAGGGAAATTGGGGGGGAGCTGTTTTTT. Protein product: CACYREIGGELFF.

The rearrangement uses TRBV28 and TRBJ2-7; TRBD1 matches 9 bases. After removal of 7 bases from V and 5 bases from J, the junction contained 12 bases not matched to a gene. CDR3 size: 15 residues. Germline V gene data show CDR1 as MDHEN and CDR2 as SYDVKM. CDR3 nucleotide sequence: TGTGCCAGCAACTCAGTCCGACAGGGGGGCGACGAGCAGTACTTC. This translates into CASNSVRQGGDEQYF. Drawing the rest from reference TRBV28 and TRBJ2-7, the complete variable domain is DVKVTQSSRYLVKRTGEKVFLECVQDMDHENMFWYRQDPGLGLRLIYFSYDVKMKEKGDIPEGYSVSREKKERFSLILESASTNQTSMYLCASNSVRQGGDEQYFGPGTRLTVT.

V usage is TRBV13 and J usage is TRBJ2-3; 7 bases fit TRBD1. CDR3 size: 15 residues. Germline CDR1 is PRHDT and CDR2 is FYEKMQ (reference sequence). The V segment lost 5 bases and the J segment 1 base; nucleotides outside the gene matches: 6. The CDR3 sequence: CASSPRDSRTDTQYF. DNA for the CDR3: TGTGCCAGCAGCCCCCGGGACAGCCGCACAGATACGCAGTATTTT.

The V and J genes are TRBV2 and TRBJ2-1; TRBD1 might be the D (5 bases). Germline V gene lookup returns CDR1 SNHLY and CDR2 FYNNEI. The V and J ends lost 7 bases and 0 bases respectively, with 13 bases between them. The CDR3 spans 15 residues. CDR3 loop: CASTRQQSSYNEQFF. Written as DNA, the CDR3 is TGTGCCAGCACAAGACAGCAGAGCTCCTACAATGAGCAGTTCTTC.

The CDR3 is CASSSVSSGNTIYF. CDR3 nucleotide sequence: TGTGCCAGCAGCAGCGTAAGCTCTGGAAACACCATATATTTT. The chain couples TRBV3-1 to TRBJ1-3; D is undetermined. Trimming pared 5 bases from V and 0 bases from J, leaving 8 bases between. The CDR3 is made up of 14 amino acids. Germline CDR1 reads LGHDT; CDR2 reads YNNKEL (reference sequence).

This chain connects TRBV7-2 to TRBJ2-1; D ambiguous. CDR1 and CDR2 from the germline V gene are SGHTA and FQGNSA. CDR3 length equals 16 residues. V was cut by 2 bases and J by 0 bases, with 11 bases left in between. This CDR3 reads CASSLSSASSYNEQFF. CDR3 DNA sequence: TGTGCCAGCAGCTTATCTTCGGCGAGCTCCTACAATGAGCAGTTCTTC.

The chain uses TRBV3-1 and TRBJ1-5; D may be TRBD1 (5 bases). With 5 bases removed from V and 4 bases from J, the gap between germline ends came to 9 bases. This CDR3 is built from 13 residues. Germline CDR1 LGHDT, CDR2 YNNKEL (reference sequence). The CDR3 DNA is TGTGCCAGCAGCAACGGGGGTAATCAGCCCCAGCATTTT. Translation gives CASSNGGNQPQHF.

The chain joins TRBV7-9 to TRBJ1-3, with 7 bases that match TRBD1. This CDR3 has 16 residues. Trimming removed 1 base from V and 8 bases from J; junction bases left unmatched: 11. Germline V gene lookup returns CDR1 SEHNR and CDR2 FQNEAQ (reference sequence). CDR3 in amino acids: CASSLVEGTAGDTIYF. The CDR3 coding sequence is TGTGCCAGCAGCTTAGTGGAAGGGACAGCCGGGGACACCATATATTTT.

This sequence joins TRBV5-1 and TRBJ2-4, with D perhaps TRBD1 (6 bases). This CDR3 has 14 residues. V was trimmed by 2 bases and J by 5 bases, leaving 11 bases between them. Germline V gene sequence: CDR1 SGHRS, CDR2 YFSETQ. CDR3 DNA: TGCGCCAGCAGCTTTCTGGACAGAGAAAACATTCAGTACTTC. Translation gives CASSFLDRENIQYF.

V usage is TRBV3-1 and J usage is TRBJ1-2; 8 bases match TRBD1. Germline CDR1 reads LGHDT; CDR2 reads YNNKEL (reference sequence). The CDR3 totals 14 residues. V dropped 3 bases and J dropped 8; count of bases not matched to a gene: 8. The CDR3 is CASSQATGDNGYTF. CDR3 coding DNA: TGTGCCAGCAGCCAGGCGACAGGGGACAACGGCTACACCTTC.

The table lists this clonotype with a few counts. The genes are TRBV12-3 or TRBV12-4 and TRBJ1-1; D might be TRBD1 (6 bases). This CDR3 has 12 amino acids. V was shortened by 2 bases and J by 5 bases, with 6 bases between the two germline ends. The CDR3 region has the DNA TGTGCCAGCAGTTTACAGGGGACTGAAGCTTTCTTT. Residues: CASSLQGTEAFF.